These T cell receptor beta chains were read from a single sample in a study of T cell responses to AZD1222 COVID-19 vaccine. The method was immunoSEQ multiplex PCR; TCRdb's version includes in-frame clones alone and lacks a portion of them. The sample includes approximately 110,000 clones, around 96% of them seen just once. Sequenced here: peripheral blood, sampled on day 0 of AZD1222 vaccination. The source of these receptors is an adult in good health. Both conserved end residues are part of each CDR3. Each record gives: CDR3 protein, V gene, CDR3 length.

CASSLGSYEQYF,TRBV28,12
CASKGRATAYGYTF,TRBV9,14
CASSPNSPLHF,TRBV28,11
CASSPSWLGLAGVEQYF,TRBV4-1,17
CATSRDRDLAEAFF,TRBV15,14
CASKEYGLSNQPQHF,TRBV2,15
CASSLDCLGQGSGEKLFF,TRBV11-3,18
CASSQESWLGYTF,TRBV4-3,13
CAGGDSYYNQPQHF,TRBV2,14
CASSEALETVKNEQFF,TRBV6-1,16
CASSKGPGQIGFVGGDDTEAFF,TRBV19,22
CATSRVGTGHTGELFF,TRBV15,16
CSAQGTSYNEQFF,TRBV29-1,13